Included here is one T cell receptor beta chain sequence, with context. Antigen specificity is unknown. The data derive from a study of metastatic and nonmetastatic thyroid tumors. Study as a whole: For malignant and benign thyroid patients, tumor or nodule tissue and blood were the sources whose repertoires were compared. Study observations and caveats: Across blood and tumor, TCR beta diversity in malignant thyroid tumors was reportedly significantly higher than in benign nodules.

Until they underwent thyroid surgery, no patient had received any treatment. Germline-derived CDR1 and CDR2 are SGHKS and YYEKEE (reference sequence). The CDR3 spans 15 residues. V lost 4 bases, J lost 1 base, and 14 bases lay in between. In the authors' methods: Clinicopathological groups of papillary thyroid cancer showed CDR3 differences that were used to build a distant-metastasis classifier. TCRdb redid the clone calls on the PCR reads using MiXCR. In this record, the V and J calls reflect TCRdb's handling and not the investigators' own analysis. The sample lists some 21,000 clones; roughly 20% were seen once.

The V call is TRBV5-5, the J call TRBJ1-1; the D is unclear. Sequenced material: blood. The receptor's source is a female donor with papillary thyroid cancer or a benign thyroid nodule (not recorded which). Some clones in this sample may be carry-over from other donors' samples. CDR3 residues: CASSAKRVGNTEAFF. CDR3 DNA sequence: TGTGCCAGCAGCGCCAAGCGGGTCGGGAACACTGAAGCTTTCTTT. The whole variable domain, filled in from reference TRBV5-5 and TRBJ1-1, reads DAGVTQSPTHLIKTRGQQVTLRCSPISGHKSVSWYQQVLGQGPQFIFQYYEKEERGRGNFPDRFSARQFPNYSSELNVNALLLGDSALYLCASSAKRVGNTEAFFGQGTRLTVV.